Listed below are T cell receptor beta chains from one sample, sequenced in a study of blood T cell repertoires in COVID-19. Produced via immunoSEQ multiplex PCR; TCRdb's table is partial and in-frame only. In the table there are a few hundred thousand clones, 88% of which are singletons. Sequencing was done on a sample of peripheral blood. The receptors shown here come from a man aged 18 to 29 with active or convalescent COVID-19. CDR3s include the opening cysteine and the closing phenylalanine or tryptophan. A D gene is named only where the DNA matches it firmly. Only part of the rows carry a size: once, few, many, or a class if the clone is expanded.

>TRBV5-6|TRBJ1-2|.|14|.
TGTGCCAGCAGCCCCAGACAGGAAGTTTATGGCTACACCTTC
CASSPRQEVYGYTF
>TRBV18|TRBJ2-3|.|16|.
TGTGCCAGCTCACGAATCGGACAGATAAGCACAGATACGCAGTATTTT
CASSRIGQISTDTQYF
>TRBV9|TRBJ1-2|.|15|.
TGTGCCAGCAGCGCGGGGGAGTCGGGGGACTATGGCTACACCTTC
CASSAGESGDYGYTF
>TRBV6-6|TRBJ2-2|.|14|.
TGTGCCAGCAAGGCCGACTTGAACACCGGGGAGCTGTTTTTT
CASKADLNTGELFF
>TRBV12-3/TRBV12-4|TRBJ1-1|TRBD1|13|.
TGTGCAGGAGGGGGCGGGGTGAATACTGAAGCTTTCTTT
CAGGGGVNTEAFF
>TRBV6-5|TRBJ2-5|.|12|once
TGTGCCAGCACCGGACTCGAAGAGACCCAGTACTTC
CASTGLEETQYF
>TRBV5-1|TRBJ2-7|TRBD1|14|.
TGCGCCAGCAGCTCAGGACAGGGGGCCTACGAGCAGTACTTC
CASSSGQGAYEQYF
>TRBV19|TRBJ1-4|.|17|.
TGTGCCAGTACAAGGTCAGGACAGTTTACAACTAATGAAAAACTGTTTTTT
CASTRSGQFTTNEKLFF
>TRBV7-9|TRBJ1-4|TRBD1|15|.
TGTGCCAGCAGTGATACGACAGGGAGAGGTGAAAAACTGTTTTTT
CASSDTTGRGEKLFF
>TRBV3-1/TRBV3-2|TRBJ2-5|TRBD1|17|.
TGTGCCAGCAGCCAAGAACTACAGGACAGGTCACAAGAGACCCAGTACTTC
CASSQELQDRSQETQYF
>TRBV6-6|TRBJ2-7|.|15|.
TGTGCCAGCAGTTTCTCCGTGCAGGGTGGAATCGAGCAGTACTTC
CASSFSVQGGIEQYF
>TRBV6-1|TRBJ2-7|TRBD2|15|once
TGTGCCAGCAGTGAAACCGGGACTAGTCCCTACGAGCAGTACTTC
CASSETGTSPYEQYF
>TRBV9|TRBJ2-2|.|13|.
TGTGCCAGCAGCGTAGGTTCTCCCGGGGAGCTGTTTTTT
CASSVGSPGELFF
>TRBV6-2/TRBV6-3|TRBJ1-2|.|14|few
TGTGCCAGCAGTTGGGGAGATCTTTACTATGGCTACACCTTC
CASSWGDLYYGYTF
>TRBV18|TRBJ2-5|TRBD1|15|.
TGTGCCAGCTCACCCGGACAGGCTTGGAGGGAGACCCAGTACTTC
CASSPGQAWRETQYF
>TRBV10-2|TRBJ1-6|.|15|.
TGCGCCAGCAGTGAAAATATTGCCTATAATTCACCCCTCCACTTT
CASSENIAYNSPLHF
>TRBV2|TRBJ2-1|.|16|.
TGTGCCGGAGGGTCACAGGGGACCGTCTCCTACAATGAGCAGTTCTTC
CAGGSQGTVSYNEQFF
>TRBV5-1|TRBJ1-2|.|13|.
TGCGCCAGCAGCTTGGTCCAGGGTCTGGGCTACACCTTC
CASSLVQGLGYTF
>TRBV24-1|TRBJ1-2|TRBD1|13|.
TGTGCCACCCGGGACAGTCGAGGCGGTGGCTACACCTTC
CATRDSRGGGYTF
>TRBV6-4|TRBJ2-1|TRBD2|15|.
TGTGCCAGCAGTGACTCGACTAGCGGGGGGGCTGAGCAGTTCTTC
CASSDSTSGGAEQFF
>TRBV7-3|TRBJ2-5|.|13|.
TGTGCCAGCAGCGGTACCCCAGGAGAGACCCAGTACTTC
CASSGTPGETQYF
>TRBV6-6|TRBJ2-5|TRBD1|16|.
TGTGCCAGCAGTCGAACCGGGACAGGGATCCAAGAGACCCAGTACTTC
CASSRTGTGIQETQYF
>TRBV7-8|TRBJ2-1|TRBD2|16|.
TGTGCCAGCAGCTCCGTTGGACTAGCATGGCTCAATGAGCAGTTCTTC
CASSSVGLAWLNEQFF
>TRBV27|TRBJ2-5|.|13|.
TGTGCCAGCAGTTTATCAACCGGGGAGACCCAGTACTTC
CASSLSTGETQYF
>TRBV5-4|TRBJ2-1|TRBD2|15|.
TGTGCCAGCAGCCCGGCGGGGGGCTCCTACAATGAGCAGTTCTTC
CASSPAGGSYNEQFF
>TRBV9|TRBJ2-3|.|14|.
TGTGCCAGCAGCGTAGATCTAACAGCCGATACGCAGTATTTT
CASSVDLTADTQYF
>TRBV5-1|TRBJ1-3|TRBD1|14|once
TGCGCCAGCAGCCCCGACAGGGCAGGAAACACCATATATTTT
CASSPDRAGNTIYF
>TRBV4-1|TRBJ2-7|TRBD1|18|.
TGCGCCAGCAGCCAAGAAAGGAGGACAGGCCTAAGCTCCTACGAGCAGTACTTC
CASSQERRTGLSSYEQYF
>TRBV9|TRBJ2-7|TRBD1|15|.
TGTGCCAGCAGCGTCTCCGGGACAGGGGGCTACGAGCAGTACTTC
CASSVSGTGGYEQYF
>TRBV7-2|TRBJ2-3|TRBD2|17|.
TGTGCCAGCAGCCCGGATTCAAGCGGGGGTCGCACAGATACGCAGTATTTT
CASSPDSSGGRTDTQYF
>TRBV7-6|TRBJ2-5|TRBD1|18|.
TGTGCCAGCAGCTTTTGGACAGGGGGCTTTGTAGGCCAAGAGACCCAGTACTTC
CASSFWTGGFVGQETQYF
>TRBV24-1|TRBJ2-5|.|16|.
TGTGCCACCAGTGAATCCGCGACAGGGGAGGGGGAGACCCAGTACTTC
CATSESATGEGETQYF
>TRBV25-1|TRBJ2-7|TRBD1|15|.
TGTGCCAGCAGTGAATATCAACAGGGGGACTACGAGCAGTACTTC
CASSEYQQGDYEQYF
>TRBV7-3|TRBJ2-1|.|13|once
TGTGCCAGCAGCTCCGGGAAAAACAATGAGCAGTTCTTC
CASSSGKNNEQFF
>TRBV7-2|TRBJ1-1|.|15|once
TGTGCCAGCAGCTTAGTCCCGGCGGTAGTCACTGAAGCTTTCTTT
CASSLVPAVVTEAFF
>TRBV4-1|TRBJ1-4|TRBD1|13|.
TGCGCCAGCACGAGGGGGCTGGGTGAAAAACTGTTTTTT
CASTRGLGEKLFF
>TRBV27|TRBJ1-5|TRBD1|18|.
TGTGCCAGCAGTTTAGCCAATCCTCAGGGGGCCAGCAATCAGCCCCAGCATTTT
CASSLANPQGASNQPQHF
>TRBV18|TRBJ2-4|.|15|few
TGTGCCAGCTCAGACAGGTTCCTAGCCAAAAACATTCAGTACTTC
CASSDRFLAKNIQYF